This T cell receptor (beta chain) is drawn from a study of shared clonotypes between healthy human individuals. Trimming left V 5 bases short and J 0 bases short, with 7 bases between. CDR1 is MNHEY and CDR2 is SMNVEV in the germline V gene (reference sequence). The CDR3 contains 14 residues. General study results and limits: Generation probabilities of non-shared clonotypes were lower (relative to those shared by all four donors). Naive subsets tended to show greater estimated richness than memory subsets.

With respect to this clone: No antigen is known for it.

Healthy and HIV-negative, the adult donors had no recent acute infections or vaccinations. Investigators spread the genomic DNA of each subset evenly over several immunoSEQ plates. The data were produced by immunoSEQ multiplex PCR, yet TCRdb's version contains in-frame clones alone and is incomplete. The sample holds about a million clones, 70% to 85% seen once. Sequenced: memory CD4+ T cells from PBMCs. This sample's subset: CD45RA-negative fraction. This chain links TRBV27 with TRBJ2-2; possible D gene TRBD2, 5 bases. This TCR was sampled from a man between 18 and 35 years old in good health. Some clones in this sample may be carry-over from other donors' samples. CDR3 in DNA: TGTGCCAGCAGTCCCGGGACGAACACCGGGGAGCTGTTTTTT. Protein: CASSPGTNTGELFF.